The 22 T cell receptor beta chains in this list originate from one sample, sequenced in a study of shared clonotypes between healthy human individuals. The repertoire was sequenced with immunoSEQ multiplex PCR; TCRdb's copy has only in-frame clones and lacks some. The sample has about 2.3 million clones; over 85% are singletons. The sequenced material came from naive CD4+ T cells from PBMCs. Documented subset: CD45RA+ positively selected. Receptors were obtained from a man younger than 35 in good health. Some clones in this sample may be carry-over from other donors' samples.

The J gene is TRBJ2-7, the V gene TRBV7-2; no firm D call. The germline V and J ends were trimmed by 2 bases and 0 bases, with 11 bases remaining between them. CDR3 size: 15 residues. Germline V gene data show CDR1 as SGHTA and CDR2 as FQGNSA. The CDR3 reads CASSLRLTISYEQYF. Written as DNA, the CDR3 is TGTGCCAGCAGCTTAAGACTTACTATCTCCTACGAGCAGTACTTC.

The chain couples TRBV27 to TRBJ2-7; D ambiguous. Deletions cut 0 bases from V and 2 bases from J, with 11 bases between. The CDR3 is made up of 15 amino acids. Germline V gives CDR1 MNHEY, CDR2 SMNVEV (reference sequence). CDR3 nucleotide sequence: TGTGCCAGCAGTTTATCGATAACGGAACCCTACGAGCAGTACTTC. The encoded protein is CASSLSITEPYEQYF.

The chain recombines TRBV11-1 with TRBJ1-1, with no clear D. This CDR3 contains 14 residues. Trimming cost V 3 bases and J 0 bases, with 8 bases left between them. Germline V gene lookup returns CDR1 SGHAT and CDR2 FQDESV (reference sequence). The CDR3 region has the DNA TGTGCCAGCAGCTTTGAGGGCCTGAACACTGAAGCTTTCTTT. Its protein is CASSFEGLNTEAFF.

This rearrangement joins TRBV6-5 to TRBJ2-5; no reliable D call. V lost 3 bases and J 5 bases, leaving 10 bases between the germline ends. Germline assignment: CDR1 MNHEY and CDR2 SVGAGI. The CDR3 has 13 residues. The CDR3 coding sequence is TGTGCCAGCAGTTATGGGCGATCCGAGACCCAGTACTTC. Its protein product is CASSYGRSETQYF.

This clone was counted between two and nine times. The CDR3 DNA is TGTGCCAGCAGCTCGACTAGCGGACCAGGAATTCAGTACTTC. It encodes CASSSTSGPGIQYF. The chain is built from TRBV7-9 and TRBJ2-4; 9 bases are shared with TRBD2. Germline CDR1 is SEHNR and CDR2 is FQNEAQ (reference sequence). V trimming: 4 bases; J trimming: 10 bases; junction bases outside the gene matches: 8. CDR3 size: 14 residues.

In its sample, this clone was seen a few times. This chain connects TRBV9 to TRBJ1-1, with D unclear. Per germline, CDR1 SGDLS and CDR2 YYNGEE. The V gene lost 1 base and the J gene lost 2 bases, with 6 bases spanning the gap. The CDR3 consists of 13 residues. The CDR3 nucleotides read TGTGCCAGCAGCGTAACAGAAAACACTGAAGCTTTCTTT. Its protein is CASSVTENTEAFF.

Note on this clone: The junction departs from the called germline gene at one end, perhaps through a read error. Other nucleotide sequences from this sample produce the same CDR3. This chain links TRBV27 with TRBJ1-1; D ambiguous. From germline, CDR1 is MNHEY and CDR2 SMNVEV (reference sequence). This CDR3 is built from 14 residues. The CDR3, as DNA: TGTGCTAGCAGTTTATTCTCGGAAAACACTGAAGCTTTCTTT. Translated: CASSLFSENTEAFF.

This chain connects TRBV29-1 to TRBJ1-1, with D possibly matching TRBD1 (5 bases). Germline CDR1 is SQVTM and CDR2 is ANQGSEA. This CDR3 comprises 11 residues. The V end lost 6 bases, the J end lost 6 bases, and 11 bases lay between the germline ends. CDR3 in amino acids: CSVETVAEAFF. For the CDR3, the DNA is TGCAGCGTCGAGACAGTTGCTGAAGCTTTCTTT.

On this clone: The same CDR3 can be traced to other DNA sequences in this sample. The chain joins TRBV5-1 to TRBJ1-2; 9 bases are shared with TRBD1. The germline V gene encodes CDR1 SGHRS and CDR2 YFSETQ. The CDR3 runs to 13 residues. V shed 4 bases and J 6 bases; nucleotides not matched to a gene: 4. The CDR3 bases are TGCGCCAGCAGCCCCGACAGGGGGAATGGCTACACCTTC. Encoded protein: CASSPDRGNGYTF.

The chain recombines TRBV14 with TRBJ2-1; D gene unclear. The CDR3 extends over 13 amino acids. Germline-derived CDR1 and CDR2 are SGHDN and FVKESK. Between the trimmed V and J ends, which lost 1 base and 10 bases, there was a span of 11 bases. DNA for the CDR3: TGTGCCAGCAGCCAAGGGGGTATAGGGGAGCAGTTCTTC. The encoded protein is CASSQGGIGEQFF.

V usage is TRBV4-2 and J usage is TRBJ1-1, with 9 bases that match TRBD1. This CDR3 is built from 17 residues. J gave up 10 bases and V 2 bases, and 17 bases lay outside the gene matches. The germline V gene encodes CDR1 LGHNA and CDR2 YNFKEQ. CDR3 nucleotides: TGTGCCAGCAGCCAATACGAAATGAGGACAGGGGATTTCTCAGCTTTCTTT. It yields the protein CASSQYEMRTGDFSAFF.

This clone was observed once. The sample carries other DNA sequences with the same CDR3. This chain links TRBV19 with TRBJ2-3, with 7 bases fitting TRBD1. From germline, CDR1 is LNHDA and CDR2 SQIVND (reference sequence). The V gene end was trimmed by 3 bases and the J gene end by 2 bases; junction bases not matched to a gene: 5. This CDR3 region has 15 residues. CDR3: CASSIGTGVTDTQYF. CDR3 coding DNA: TGTGCCAGTAGTATCGGTACAGGGGTCACAGATACGCAGTATTTT.

The V and J genes are TRBV7-8 and TRBJ2-3, with 8 bases matching TRBD2. In germline, CDR1 is SGHVS, CDR2 FQNEAQ. The CDR3 has 14 amino acids. The trim removed 5 bases at V and 7 bases at J, leaving 8 bases unmatched. The CDR3 DNA reads TGTGCCAGCAGCATATCCGGGACTAGTCATACGCAGTATTTT. It yields the protein CASSISGTSHTQYF. Looking up the rest from reference TRBV7-8 and TRBJ2-3 gives the full variable domain: GAGVSQSPRYKVAKRGQDVALRCDPISGHVSLFWYQQALGQGPEFLTYFQNEAQLDKSGLPSDRFFAERPEGSVSTLKIQRTQQEDSAVYLCASSISGTSHTQYFGPGTRLTVL.

This chain uses TRBV27 with TRBJ2-1, with 9 bases matching TRBD1. Germline assignment: CDR1 MNHEY and CDR2 SMNVEV (reference sequence). CDR3 length: 16 amino acids. Trimming at V came to 5 bases and at J to 3 bases, leaving 8 bases not matched to a gene. CDR3 DNA sequence: TGTGCCAGCAGTCCCACGACAGGGGGGAACTACAATGAGCAGTTCTTC. Amino acid sequence: CASSPTTGGNYNEQFF.

This clone was seen once. Written as DNA, the CDR3 is TGTGCCAGCAGTTTTTCGGAGCCCCAGCATTTT. This encodes CASSFSEPQHF. The V and J genes are TRBV28 and TRBJ1-5, with unresolved D. CDR1 is MDHEN, CDR2 SYDVKM, per germline. The V and J ends lost 3 bases and 8 bases respectively, with 5 bases between them. The CDR3 consists of 11 residues.

The gene calls are TRBV5-1 and TRBJ2-7, with TRBD1 as a possible D gene (6 bases). Trimming removed 4 bases at V and 9 bases at J, with 20 bases between. This CDR3 is 14 amino acids long. Germline values: CDR1 SGHRS, CDR2 YFSETQ. The DNA for the CDR3 is TGCGCCAGCAGCACCGGGACACCCTCCTTTGGGCAGTACTTC. Translated: CASSTGTPSFGQYF.

The chain uses TRBV10-2 and TRBJ2-5, with TRBD2 identical over 14 bases. Germline loops: CDR1 WSHSY, CDR2 SAAADI. The V gene end was trimmed by 6 bases and the J gene end by 4 bases; junction bases not matched to a gene: 10. The CDR3 runs to 17 residues. The CDR3 sequence is CASRKGLAGVGGETQYF. For the CDR3, the DNA is TGCGCCAGCAGAAAGGGACTAGCGGGAGTCGGGGGAGAGACCCAGTACTTC.

The CDR3 loop reads CARSSDRLQNQPQHF. CDR3 in DNA: TGTGCCAGAAGCTCGGACAGGCTACAAAATCAGCCCCAGCATTTT. The chain is built from TRBV5-3 and TRBJ1-5, with TRBD1 matching 7 bases. TRBV5-3 is an ORF for which the function is uncertain. CDR3 length: 15 residues. J gave up 4 bases and V 3 bases, and 7 bases lay outside the gene matches.

The chain joins TRBV29-1 to TRBJ1-1, with D unclear. The CDR3 totals 14 residues. The V and J ends lost 5 bases and 0 bases respectively, with 13 bases between them. Germline lookup yields CDR1 SQVTM and CDR2 ANQGSEA. DNA for the CDR3: TGCAGCGTTCAAAAGACATTGATGAACACTGAAGCTTTCTTT. Translated: CSVQKTLMNTEAFF.

The J gene is TRBJ1-4, the V gene TRBV7-6; perhaps TRBD1 as D (6 bases). V was clipped by 5 bases and J by 7 bases, with 20 bases between them. CDR1 SGHVS and CDR2 FNYEAQ come from the germline V gene. The CDR3 is 16 amino acids. For the CDR3, the DNA is TGTGCCAGCAGCCGGAATACACAGGGAGGAGGTGAAAAACTGTTTTTT. This encodes CASSRNTQGGGEKLFF.

The chain carries TRBV29-1 and TRBJ2-5; TRBD2 might be the D (5 bases). V lost 4 bases to trimming and J lost 5 bases, with 11 bases between them. Germline V lookup: CDR1 SQVTM, CDR2 ANQGSEA. The CDR3 has 12 amino acids. The CDR3 reads CSVGEPGETQYF. CDR3 nucleotides: TGCAGCGTTGGGGAGCCTGGGGAGACCCAGTACTTC.

The CDR3 reads CASSPRQGLFSYEQYF. The CDR3 DNA reads TGTGCCAGCAGCCCCCGACAGGGGCTTTTTTCCTACGAGCAGTACTTC. The chain links TRBV28 to TRBJ2-7, with TRBD1 matching 8 bases. Losses at the gene ends were 6 bases for V and 1 base for J; bases not matched to a gene: 11. Germline assignment: CDR1 MDHEN and CDR2 SYDVKM. This CDR3 spans 16 amino acids.